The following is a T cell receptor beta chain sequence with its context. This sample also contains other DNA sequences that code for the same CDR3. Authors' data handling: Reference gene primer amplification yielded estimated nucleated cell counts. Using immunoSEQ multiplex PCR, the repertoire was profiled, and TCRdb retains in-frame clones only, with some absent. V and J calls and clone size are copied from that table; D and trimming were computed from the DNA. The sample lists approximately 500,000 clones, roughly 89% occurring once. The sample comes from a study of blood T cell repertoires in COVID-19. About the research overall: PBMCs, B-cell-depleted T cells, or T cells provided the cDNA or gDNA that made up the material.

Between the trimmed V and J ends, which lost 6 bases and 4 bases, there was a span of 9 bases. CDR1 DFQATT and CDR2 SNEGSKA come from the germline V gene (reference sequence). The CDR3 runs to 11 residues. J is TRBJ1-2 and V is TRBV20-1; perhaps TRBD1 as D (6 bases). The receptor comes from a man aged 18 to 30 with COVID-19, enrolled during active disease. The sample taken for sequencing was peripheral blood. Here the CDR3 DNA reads TGCAGTGCCCTGGACAGCTATGGCTACACCTTC. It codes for CSALDSYGYTF.